The subject of this entry is one T cell receptor (beta chain). Which antigen it targets is not known. Per-nucleotide qualities are absent, and no much larger clonotype sits a single base away. TCR beta CDR3 regions were amplified from genomic DNA with the immunoSEQ assay, a bias-controlled multiplex PCR using V- and J-specific primers. In a second PCR step, a proprietary barcode and Illumina adapter sequences were attached to the CDR3 amplicons. An Illumina MiSeq instrument was used to sequence the CDR3 libraries. The original pipeline was this. Export and quality control were performed with immunoSEQ Analyzer 3.0, and downstream analyses were performed with R Bioconductor and Immunarch. Only productive rearrangements within the normalized downsampled data set were used in the calculation of repertoire metrics. In the normalized cohort, clonotypes with more than 5 templates were defined as pathologically expanded. Repertoire diversity was measured with the Inverse Simpson Index. To capture all clonotypes, CMV-specificity analyses were performed on the non-normalized data set. Imported from immuneACCESS, the table was reduced by TCRdb to in-frame sequences with V and J called. These copies leave out some clones; in studies compared against another copy, an unresolved V gene accounts for under half, and the cause of the remainder is not known. V and J calls and clone size follow that table, whereas D and trimming were derived from the DNA. The sample data list about 18,000 clones, and approximately 79% of these were observed just once. Clones ranked in the top ten supply approximately 14% of the sample.

Relative to germline, V is 0 bases shorter and J is 4 bases shorter, with 10 bases between their ends. CDR3 length: 13 amino acids, cysteine to phenylalanine. Of all the DNA, just the CDR3 is kept, 39 bases in frame from base 1. CDR1 and CDR2, looked up from the germline V gene, are SQVTM and ANQGSEA. The sample comes from a study of T cell clonotyping in hematopoietic cell transplantation (dated by TCRdb to the early 2020s). With respect to the entire study: A total of more than 110 blood samples were gathered in the study from over 30 consecutive transplant recipients along with their related donors. Patients were recruited between late 2015 and early 2017 and followed until late 2020 or death.

Related transplant donors provided blood samples for TCR beta sequencing. Nuclei Lysis Solution was used to extract genomic DNA from fresh or cryopreserved unfractionated peripheral blood mononuclear cells. The paper as a whole reports these results and caveats: Only a small fraction of recipient repertoires overlapped donor repertoires, with over 95% appearing de novo at the given depth. Inverse Simpson Index values from donors and from recipients before transplant predicted broader TCR repertoire diversity after transplant. After transplant, TCR diversity in recipients dropped, and pathologically expanded clonotypes climbed progressively between day 30 and day 180. Sample size was limited, and cells were not sorted, so CD4 and CD8 repertoire contributions could not be separated.

The chain is encoded by TRBV29-1 joined to TRBJ2-7, and possibly TRBD1, on 5 matching bases. The receptor's source is a man in his fifties or sixties in good health. Some clones in this sample may be carry-over from other donors' samples. The material sequenced was peripheral blood mononuclear cells. The CDR3 corresponds to CSVEEGASYEQYF. The sequenced DNA: TGCAGCGTTGAAGAAGGGGCCTCTTACGAGCAGTACTTC.